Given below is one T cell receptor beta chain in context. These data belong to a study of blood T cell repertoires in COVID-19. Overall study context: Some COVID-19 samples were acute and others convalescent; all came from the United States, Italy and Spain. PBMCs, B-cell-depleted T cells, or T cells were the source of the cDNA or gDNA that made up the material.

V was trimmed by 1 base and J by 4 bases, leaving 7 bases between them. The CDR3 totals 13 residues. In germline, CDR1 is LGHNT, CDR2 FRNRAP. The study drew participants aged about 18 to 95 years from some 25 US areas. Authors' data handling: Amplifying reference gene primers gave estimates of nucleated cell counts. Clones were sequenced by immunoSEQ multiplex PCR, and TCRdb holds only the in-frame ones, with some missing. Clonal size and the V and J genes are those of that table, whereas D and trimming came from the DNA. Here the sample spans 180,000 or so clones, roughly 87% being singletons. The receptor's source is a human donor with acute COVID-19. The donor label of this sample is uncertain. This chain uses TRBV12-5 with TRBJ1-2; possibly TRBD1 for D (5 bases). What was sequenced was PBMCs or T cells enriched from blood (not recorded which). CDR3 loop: CASGLGQFYGYTF. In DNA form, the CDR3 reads TGTGCTAGTGGTTTGGGACAGTTCTATGGCTACACCTTC.